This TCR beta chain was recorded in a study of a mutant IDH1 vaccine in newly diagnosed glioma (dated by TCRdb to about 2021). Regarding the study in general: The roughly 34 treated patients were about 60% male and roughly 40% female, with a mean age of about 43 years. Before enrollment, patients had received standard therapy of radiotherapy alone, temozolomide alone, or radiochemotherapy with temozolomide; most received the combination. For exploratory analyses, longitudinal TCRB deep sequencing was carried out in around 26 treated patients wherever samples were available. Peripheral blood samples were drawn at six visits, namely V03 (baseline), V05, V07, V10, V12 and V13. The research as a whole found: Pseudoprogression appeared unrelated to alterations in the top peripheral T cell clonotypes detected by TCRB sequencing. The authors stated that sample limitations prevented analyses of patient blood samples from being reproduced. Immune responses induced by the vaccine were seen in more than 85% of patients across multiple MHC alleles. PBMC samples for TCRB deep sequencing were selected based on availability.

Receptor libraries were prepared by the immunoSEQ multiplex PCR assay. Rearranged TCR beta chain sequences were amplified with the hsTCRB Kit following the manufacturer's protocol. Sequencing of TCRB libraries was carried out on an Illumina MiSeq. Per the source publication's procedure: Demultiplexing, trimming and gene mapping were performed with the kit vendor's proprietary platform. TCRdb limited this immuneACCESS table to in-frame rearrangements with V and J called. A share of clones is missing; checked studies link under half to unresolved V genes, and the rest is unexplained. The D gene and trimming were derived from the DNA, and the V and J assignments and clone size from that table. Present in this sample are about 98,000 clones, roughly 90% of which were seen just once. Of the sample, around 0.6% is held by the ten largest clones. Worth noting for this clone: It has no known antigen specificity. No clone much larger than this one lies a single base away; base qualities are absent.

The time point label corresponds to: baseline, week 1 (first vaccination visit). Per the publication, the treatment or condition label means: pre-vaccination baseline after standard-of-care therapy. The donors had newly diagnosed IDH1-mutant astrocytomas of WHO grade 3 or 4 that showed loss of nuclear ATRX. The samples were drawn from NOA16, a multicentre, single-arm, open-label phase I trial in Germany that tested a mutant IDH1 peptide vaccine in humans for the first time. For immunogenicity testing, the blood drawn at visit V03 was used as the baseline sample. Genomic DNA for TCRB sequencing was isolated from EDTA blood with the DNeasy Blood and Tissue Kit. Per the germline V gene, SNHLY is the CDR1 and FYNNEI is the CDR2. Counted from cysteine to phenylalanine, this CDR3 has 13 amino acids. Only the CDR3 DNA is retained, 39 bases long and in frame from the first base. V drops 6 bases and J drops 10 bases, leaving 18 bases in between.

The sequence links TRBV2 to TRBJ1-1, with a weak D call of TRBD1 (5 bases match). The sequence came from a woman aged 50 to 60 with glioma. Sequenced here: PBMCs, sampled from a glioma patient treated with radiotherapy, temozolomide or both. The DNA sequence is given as TGTGCCAGCAGCCCGGGGGAGGGGCGAGGAGCTTTCTTT. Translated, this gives CASSPGEGRGAFF.